This T cell receptor beta chain was retrieved from a study of T cells in Graves' hyperthyroidism and ophthalmopathy. Across the whole study: Peripheral blood sampling occurred at initial diagnosis, before any treatment. Overall study findings and caveats: Before onset, by a median of around 6.1 months, the model predicted ophthalmopathy.

This CDR3 is 12 amino acids long. The germline gives CDR1 DFQATT, CDR2 SNEGSKA (reference sequence). In the case of this clonotype: Its specificity is not known. Relative to the germline gene, one junction end is altered; a read error may explain this.

RNA transcripts gave rise to amplified TCR beta CDR3 regions. The TCR CDR3 was amplified in a first-round RT-PCR using the HTBI primer set. Using its own MiXCR run on the multiplex PCR reads, TCRdb lists one record per CDR3 protein. The sample lists approximately 640,000 distinct CDR3 sequences; 17% were seen once. This rearrangement joins TRBV20-1 to TRBJ2-5, with D tentatively TRBD1 (7 bases). The sequenced sample consisted of blood. The clonotype comes from a man in his forties or fifties with Graves' hyperthyroidism. The CDR3 coding sequence is TGCAGTGCGCGGGACAGCCAAGAGACTCAGTGCTTC. The encoded protein is CSARDSQETQCF.